The subject of this entry is one T cell receptor (beta chain). The antigen remains undetermined. TCR beta CDR3 sequences were amplified from RNA transcripts. The study used the HTBI primer set for a first-round RT-PCR of the TCR CDR3. TCRdb redid the calling of the multiplex PCR reads with MiXCR, one entry per CDR3 protein. The sample has 500,000 to 600,000 distinct CDR3 sequences, just under 20% seen once. This sample was taken from a study of T cells in Graves' hyperthyroidism and ophthalmopathy. V was clipped by 6 bases and J by 2 bases, with 16 bases between them. Germline values: CDR1 LGHDT, CDR2 YNNKEL (reference sequence). The CDR3 has 15 residues. Clinical symptoms, serum thyroxine, TRAb, thyroid ultrasound and orbital computed tomography established diagnosis. PBMCs came from 9 to 10 ml fresh peripheral blood. Findings and caveats of the study: The model anticipated ophthalmopathy a median around 6 months pre-onset.

This TCR was recovered from a man aged 40-49 years with Graves' ophthalmopathy. The material sequenced was blood. The chain employs TRBV3-1 and TRBJ1-1; possibly TRBD1 for D (6 bases). For the CDR3, the DNA is TGTGCCAGCAGTCTCACACAGGGAGGTAACACTGAAGCTTTCTTT. Amino acids: CASSLTQGGNTEAFF.